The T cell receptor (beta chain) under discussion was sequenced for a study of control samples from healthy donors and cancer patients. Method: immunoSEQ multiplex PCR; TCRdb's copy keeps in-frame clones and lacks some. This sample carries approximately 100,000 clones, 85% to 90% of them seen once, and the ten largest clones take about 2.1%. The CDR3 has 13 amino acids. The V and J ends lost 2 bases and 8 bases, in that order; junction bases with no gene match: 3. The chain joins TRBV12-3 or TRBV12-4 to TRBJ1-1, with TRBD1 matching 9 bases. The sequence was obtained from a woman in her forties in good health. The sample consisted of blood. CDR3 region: CASSLLDRGEAFF. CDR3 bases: TGTGCCAGCAGTTTATTGGACAGGGGAGAAGCTTTCTTT.